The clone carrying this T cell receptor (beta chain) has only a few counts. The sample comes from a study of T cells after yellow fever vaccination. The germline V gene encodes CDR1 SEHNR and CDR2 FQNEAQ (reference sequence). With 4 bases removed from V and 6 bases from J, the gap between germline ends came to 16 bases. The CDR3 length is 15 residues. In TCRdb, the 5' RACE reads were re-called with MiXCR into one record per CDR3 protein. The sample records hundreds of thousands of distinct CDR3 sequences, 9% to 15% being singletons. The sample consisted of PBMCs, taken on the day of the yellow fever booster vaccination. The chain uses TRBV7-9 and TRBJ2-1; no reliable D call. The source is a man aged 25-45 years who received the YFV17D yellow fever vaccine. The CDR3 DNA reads TGTGCCAGCAGCTCCCGAGATAGTTTCGTCAATGAGCAGTTCTTC. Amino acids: CASSSRDSFVNEQFF.